What follows are 15 T cell receptor beta chains derived from one specimen sequenced in a study of cytomegalovirus exposure and HLA in healthy donors. PCR primers comprised 60 Vbeta and 13 Jbeta primers. TCRdb keeps only in-frame clones here, not all; method: immunoSEQ multiplex PCR. The sample lists 150,000 to 200,000 clones; roughly 80% were seen once. What was sequenced was PBMCs. The receptors come from a male donor in good health and CMV-seronegative.

The chain employs TRBV4-1 and TRBJ2-1, with a tentative D call TRBD2 (7 bases). Germline V gene sequence: CDR1 MGHRA, CDR2 YSYEKL. There are 15 residues in the CDR3. V dropped 2 bases and J dropped 5 bases, with 13 bases sitting between them. The CDR3: CASSQFGGQDNEQFF. The CDR3 bases are TGCGCCAGCAGCCAATTCGGGGGGCAGGACAATGAGCAGTTCTTC.

The J gene is TRBJ2-5, the V gene TRBV9; the match to TRBD2 covers 11 bases. Germline loops: CDR1 SGDLS, CDR2 YYNGEE. Trimming took 3 bases from V and 2 from J; bases not matched to a gene: 0. This CDR3 comprises 14 residues. CDR3 region: CASSASGGQETQYF. The CDR3 DNA follows: TGTGCCAGCAGCGCTAGCGGGGGGCAAGAGACCCAGTACTTC.

The chain employs TRBV6-6 and TRBJ1-2; D perhaps matches TRBD1 (5 bases). Deletions cut 0 bases from V and 8 bases from J, with 13 bases between. There are 14 residues in the CDR3. Germline V gives CDR1 MNHNY, CDR2 SVGAGI (reference sequence). The CDR3 DNA is TGTGCCAGCAGTTACTCCGGGGGTGGGGGAGGCTACACCTTC. As protein: CASSYSGGGGGYTF.

This chain uses TRBV19 with TRBJ1-1; maybe TRBD1 (5 bases). Germline CDR1 and CDR2: LNHDA and SQIVND (reference sequence). V shed 6 bases and J shed 0 bases, with 11 bases lying between them. CDR3 length: 14 amino acids. For the CDR3, the DNA is TGTGCCAGTAGAAGGGGAATAATGAACACTGAAGCTTTCTTT. Translating it yields CASRRGIMNTEAFF. Together with reference TRBV19 and TRBJ1-1, the CDR3 gives the full variable domain: DGGITQSPKYLFRKEGQNVTLSCEQNLNHDAMYWYRQDPGQGLRLIYYSQIVNDFQKGDIAEGYSVSREKKESFPLTVTSAQKNPTAFYLCASRRGIMNTEAFFGQGTRLTVV.

The V call is TRBV10-3, the J call TRBJ1-6, with 11 bases aligning to TRBD1. After removal of 10 bases from V and 8 bases from J, the junction contained 10 bases not matched to a gene. There are 15 residues in the CDR3. In germline, CDR1 is ENHRY, CDR2 SYGVKD. The CDR3 DNA reads TGTGCCACGCGGGGGGACAGGGGGGCTCATTCACCCCTCCACTTT. It is translated as CATRGDRGAHSPLHF.

The V gene is TRBV4-2, the J gene TRBJ2-5, with D hard to call. The CDR3 length is 13 residues. With 1 base removed from V and 7 bases from J, the gap between germline ends came to 10 bases. Germline CDR1 is LGHNA and CDR2 is YNFKEQ. DNA for the CDR3: TGTGCCAGCAGCCAAGTATCGGCAGGGACCCAGTACTTC. It codes for CASSQVSAGTQYF.

The chain uses TRBV6-1 and TRBJ1-1; no firm D call. CDR1 and CDR2 (germline): MNHNS, SASEGT. Trimming took off 2 bases at V and 5 bases at J, with 12 bases between the two ends. CDR3 length equals 14 residues. CDR3 DNA: TGTGCCAGCAGTGAACATCCGGGAGGGACTGAAGCTTTCTTT. It translates to CASSEHPGGTEAFF.

This sequence joins TRBV5-5 and TRBJ1-2, with D uncertain. This CDR3 has 14 residues. Deletions cut 4 bases from V and 1 base from J, with 11 bases between. In germline, CDR1 is SGHKS, CDR2 YYEKEE (reference sequence). The CDR3 here is CASSLATLNYGYTF. CDR3 DNA sequence: TGTGCCAGCAGCCTGGCGACACTTAACTATGGCTACACCTTC.

The chain has TRBV13 and TRBJ2-7, with D maybe TRBD2 (6 bases). The CDR3 runs to 14 residues. V dropped 0 bases and J dropped 5 bases, with 11 bases sitting between them. Germline V gene lookup returns CDR1 PRHDT and CDR2 FYEKMQ (reference sequence). The DNA of the CDR3 is TGTGCCAGCAGCTTAGGCAGGGCGGGGCACGAGCAGTACTTC. Its translation: CASSLGRAGHEQYF.

The chain has TRBV14 and TRBJ1-5, with TRBD1 matching 9 bases. Germline V lookup: CDR1 SGHDN, CDR2 FVKESK. The V and J ends lost 5 bases and 4 bases, in that order; junction bases with no gene match: 3. The CDR3 runs 14 residues. CDR3 coding DNA: TGTGCCAGCAGCTCCGGGACAGGGAATCAGCCCCAGCATTTT. This gives the protein CASSSGTGNQPQHF.

The chain recombines TRBV9 with TRBJ2-1, with TRBD1 as a possible D gene (6 bases). The length of the CDR3 is 14 residues. Trimming removed 1 base from V and 5 bases from J, with 10 bases in between. Germline V CDR1 and CDR2: SGDLS, YYNGEE. CDR3 sequence: CASSVIPGDNEQFF. CDR3 coding DNA: TGTGCCAGCAGCGTAATTCCAGGGGACAATGAGCAGTTCTTC.

The chain carries TRBV4-2 and TRBJ2-7, with TRBD1 matching over 8 bases. The CDR3 runs to 21 residues. Trimming cost V 4 bases and J 0 bases; bases outside gene matches: 23. In germline, CDR1 is LGHNA, CDR2 YNFKEQ. The CDR3 DNA is TGTGCCAGCAGCCGGGCGACAGGGGCATCGCACGAGAGGAAAGTCTCCTACGAGCAGTACTTC. It translates to CASSRATGASHERKVSYEQYF.

CDR3 coding DNA: TGCAGCGCTCGAGGGACTGCGAGCTCCTACGAGCAGTACTTC. Translation: CSARGTASSYEQYF. The V gene is TRBV29-1, the J gene TRBJ2-7; D is possibly TRBD2 (6 bases). CDR1 and CDR2 from the germline V gene are SQVTM and ANQGSEA. The CDR3 runs 14 residues. V shed 7 bases and J shed 0 bases, with 16 bases lying between them.

This chain uses TRBV19 with TRBJ2-5; 8 nucleotides match TRBD1. This CDR3 comprises 15 residues. From germline, CDR1 is LNHDA and CDR2 SQIVND (reference sequence). The V gene end was trimmed by 2 bases and the J gene end by 5 bases; junction bases not matched to a gene: 7. The CDR3 nucleotides read TGTGCCAGTAGTATAAACTTGGACAGGGTGGAGACCCAGTACTTC. This gives the protein CASSINLDRVETQYF.

This sequence joins TRBV4-1 and TRBJ1-4; D uncertain. Germline-derived CDR1 and CDR2 are MGHRA and YSYEKL. V gave up 3 bases and J gave up 0 bases, with 14 bases separating them. The CDR3 has 17 amino acids. CDR3 loop: CASSQTRAGTTNEKLFF. DNA of the CDR3: TGCGCCAGCAGCCAGACGAGGGCCGGGACAACTAATGAAAAACTGTTTTTT.